These 30 T cell receptor beta chains share one sample of origin, sequenced in a study of graft-versus-host responses after intestinal transplantation (dated by TCRdb to the early 2020s). Preparation of the library involved the immunoSEQ multiplex PCR assay. The table comes from immuneACCESS by way of TCRdb, which keeps in-frame sequences with V and J called. Part of the clones is missing from these tables; in studies checked, under half for an unresolved V gene and the rest for unknown reasons. The sample table shows roughly 15,000 clones, and roughly 32% are seen once. The ten largest clones capture under 2.5% of the sample. The sample's time point label, in plain terms: cells obtained before transplantation from donor or recipient. In mixed lymphocyte reactions, roughly 200,000 CFSE-labeled pre-transplant responders were plated with roughly 200,000 irradiated violet-dye-labeled stimulators and cultured for 6 days.

Sequences were derived from alloreactive CD8+ T cells from a mixed lymphocyte reaction culture, sampled before intestinal transplant. Per the publication, the cell subset or site label means: CFSE-low proliferating T cells sorted from roughly six-day pre-transplant mixed lymphocyte reaction (GvH or HvG direction). All receptors derive from a human patient who received an intestinal transplant.

The chain uses TRBV5-4 and TRBJ2-2, with D possibly matching TRBD2 (6 bases). The CDR3 runs 18 residues. The V and J ends lost 4 bases and 0 bases respectively, with 19 bases between them. The germline V gene has CDR1 SGHNT and CDR2 YYREEE (reference sequence). The CDR3 DNA follows: TGTGCCAGCAGCCCGGGGACTGTCCCCCCTTCGAACACCGGGGAGCTGTTTTTT. It encodes CASSPGTVPPSNTGELFF.

This clone was observed a few times. CDR3 bases: TGCGCCAGCAGCGGCAGGGGTACCGGGGAGCTGTTTTTT. Its protein product is CASSGRGTGELFF. The chain links TRBV10-2 to TRBJ2-2, with a tentative D call TRBD1 (6 bases). The CDR3 contains 13 residues. The V end lost 6 bases, the J end lost 5 bases, and 10 bases lay between the germline ends. Germline CDR1 reads WSHSY; CDR2 reads SAAADI.

The chain joins TRBV30 to TRBJ2-2; 7 bases line up with TRBD2. Germline-derived CDR1 and CDR2 are GTSNPN and SVGIG (reference sequence). With V trimmed by 2 bases and J by 2 bases, 2 bases remained unmatched. The CDR3 has 14 amino acids. This CDR3 reads CAWSPGGNTGELFF. The CDR3 DNA is TGTGCCTGGAGTCCGGGAGGAAACACCGGGGAGCTGTTTTTT.

The J gene is TRBJ2-2, the V gene TRBV7-2, with D tentatively TRBD2 (6 bases). This CDR3 is built from 16 residues. Germline V lookup: CDR1 SGHTA, CDR2 FQGNSA. The V gene lost 2 bases and the J gene lost 6 bases, with 16 bases spanning the gap. The chain's CDR3 is CASSLPGLTVAGELFF. The CDR3, as DNA: TGTGCCAGCAGCTTACCTGGACTAACAGTCGCCGGGGAGCTGTTTTTT.

This clone was counted between two and nine times. The chain employs TRBV5-5 and TRBJ1-2, with D maybe TRBD1 (6 bases). Germline V CDR1 and CDR2: SGHKS, YYEKEE (reference sequence). The V end lost 4 bases, the J end lost 4 bases, and 14 bases lay between the germline ends. CDR3 size: 14 residues. For the CDR3, the DNA is TGTGCCAGCAGCCTACCGGACAGTTTCTATGGCTACACCTTC. Translating gives CASSLPDSFYGYTF.

The chain recombines TRBV4-1 with TRBJ2-3; the D is unclear. V shed 0 bases and J shed 3 bases, with 7 bases lying between them. The germline V gene has CDR1 MGHRA and CDR2 YSYEKL. This CDR3 has 14 amino acids. Here the CDR3 reads CASSQDDPTDTQYF. The DNA of the CDR3 is TGCGCCAGCAGCCAAGATGATCCGACAGATACGCAGTATTTT.

By its share, this clone is medium-sized. This rearrangement joins TRBV5-1 to TRBJ2-7; 9 bases map to TRBD2. Looked up from germline, CDR1 is SGHRS and CDR2 is YFSETQ. The V gene end was trimmed by 5 bases and the J gene end by 0 bases; junction bases not matched to a gene: 3. This CDR3 is built from 14 residues. This CDR3 reads CASSQAGGSYEQYF. CDR3 sequence (DNA): TGCGCCAGCAGTCAAGCGGGGGGCTCCTACGAGCAGTACTTC. The full variable domain, with the rest looked up from reference TRBV5-1 and TRBJ2-7, is KAGVTQTPRYLIKTRGQQVTLSCSPISGHRSVSWYQQTPGQGLQFLFEYFSETQRNKGNFPGRFSGRQFSNSRSEMNVSTLELGDSALYLCASSQAGGSYEQYFGPGTRLTVT.

This clone was counted between two and nine times. DNA for the CDR3: TGTGCCAGCAGCTTGTCTGGGTGGTTGCCAGATACGCAGTATTTT. It translates to CASSLSGWLPDTQYF. The chain recombines TRBV5-6 with TRBJ2-3, with no clear D. The CDR3 is 15 residues long. The germline V and J ends were trimmed by 1 base and 4 bases, with 13 bases remaining between them. CDR1 and CDR2 (germline): SGHDT, YYEEEE.

This chain links TRBV13 with TRBJ1-6; D is possibly TRBD1 (5 bases). Germline V gives CDR1 PRHDT, CDR2 FYEKMQ (reference sequence). The length of the CDR3 is 16 residues. Trimming cost V 1 base and J 3 bases, with 10 bases left between them. DNA for the CDR3: TGTGCCAGCAGCTTAGCAGGGTCGGGCTATAATTCACCCCTCCACTTT. The encoded protein is CASSLAGSGYNSPLHF.

The gene calls are TRBV7-9 and TRBJ2-2; 7 bases match TRBD2. Germline CDR1 is SEHNR and CDR2 is FQNEAQ (reference sequence). This CDR3 has 15 amino acids. V lost 6 bases, J lost 6 bases, and 10 bases stayed unmatched. The DNA for the CDR3 is TGTGCCAGCAGATCCTGGGAGGGCAGACCCGGGGAGCTGTTTTTT. The encoded protein is CASRSWEGRPGELFF.

This clone was detected a few times. The chain employs TRBV2 and TRBJ2-1, with D possibly TRBD1 on 5 matching bases. The length of the CDR3 is 10 residues. Trimming took off 8 bases at V and 8 bases at J, with 7 bases between the two ends. Germline assignment: CDR1 SNHLY and CDR2 FYNNEI. The CDR3 DNA is TGTGCCAGCCAGGGATATGAGCAGTTCTTC. Translation gives CASQGYEQFF.

This clone is labeled as medium-sized. The chain combines TRBV6-1 with TRBJ1-5, with 7 bases that match TRBD1. V was pared by 2 bases and J by 6 bases, with 7 bases of the junction left unmatched. CDR1 and CDR2 (germline): MNHNS, SASEGT. This CDR3 has 15 residues. CDR3 in amino acids: CASSETGEVRQPQHF. As DNA, the CDR3 is TGTGCCAGCAGTGAAACAGGGGAGGTACGTCAGCCCCAGCATTTT.

By proportion, this clone is medium-sized (0.01 to 0.1%). This chain connects TRBV5-1 to TRBJ1-1, with D perhaps matching TRBD1 (5 bases). The CDR3 totals 14 residues. Germline assignment: CDR1 SGHRS and CDR2 YFSETQ. Trimming took off 0 bases at V and 0 bases at J, with 6 bases between the two ends. CDR3 sequence reads: CASSLGTLNTEAFF. CDR3 coding DNA: TGCGCCAGCAGCTTGGGGACACTGAACACTGAAGCTTTCTTT.

The chain uses TRBV12-5 and TRBJ1-1; unclear D gene. Germline V gene lookup returns CDR1 LGHNT and CDR2 FRNRAP. This CDR3 has 12 residues. Trimming pared 2 bases from V and 8 bases from J, leaving 9 bases between. CDR3 bases: TGTGCTAGTGGTTTGCCGACCTTAGAAGCTTTCTTT. It specifies CASGLPTLEAFF.

The chain combines TRBV6-6 with TRBJ2-7, with D perhaps matching TRBD2 (7 bases). Germline CDR1 MNHNY, CDR2 SVGAGI (reference sequence). V was cut by 2 bases and J by 6 bases, with 11 bases left in between. The CDR3 runs to 13 residues. The CDR3 coding sequence is TGTGCCAGCAGTTACGGGGGGGCGGGCGAGCAGTACTTC. Translated: CASSYGGAGEQYF.

This rearrangement joins TRBV27 to TRBJ1-2; TRBD1 agrees at 12 bases. V lost 3 bases to trimming and J lost 5 bases; unmatched junction nucleotides: 4. Germline V gene lookup returns CDR1 MNHEY and CDR2 SMNVEV (reference sequence). The CDR3 runs to 15 residues. The CDR3 loop reads CASSFGTGGAYGYTF. In DNA, the CDR3 is TGTGCCAGCAGTTTCGGGACAGGGGGCGCGTATGGCTACACCTTC.

The chain combines TRBV6-5 with TRBJ1-1; TRBD1 aligns across 8 bases. Germline trimming cut 2 bases from V and 5 bases from J; bases unmatched to any gene: 4. Germline V lookup: CDR1 MNHEY, CDR2 SVGAGI. The CDR3 runs to 14 residues. CDR3 amino acids: CASSYRTGRTEAFF. DNA for the CDR3: TGTGCCAGCAGTTACCGGACAGGGCGGACTGAAGCTTTCTTT.

There are a few counts of this clone. The chain joins TRBV15 to TRBJ1-1; TRBD1 might be the D (5 bases). Between the trimmed V and J ends, which lost 4 bases and 4 bases, there was a span of 13 bases. The CDR3 totals 14 residues. CDR1 and CDR2 (germline): LNHNV, YYDKDF (reference sequence). The DNA of the CDR3 is TGTGCCACCAGCATTAGGGGACGGGGCACTGAAGCTTTCTTT. Protein sequence: CATSIRGRGTEAFF.

This clone occurred a few times. The gene calls are TRBV9 and TRBJ2-1; 7 bases align to TRBD2. In germline, CDR1 is SGDLS, CDR2 YYNGEE. V was clipped by 4 bases and J by 3 bases; unmatched bases: 16. The CDR3 runs to 18 residues. The CDR3, as DNA: TGTGCCAGCAGCCCTCACCGGGATCTCGGGGGGTTCTACAATGAGCAGTTCTTC. It encodes CASSPHRDLGGFYNEQFF.

The rearrangement links TRBV4-2 to TRBJ2-7; 7 bases fit TRBD2. V lost 3 bases and J lost 3; bases outside the gene matches: 8. The CDR3 totals 15 residues. Germline V CDR1 and CDR2: LGHNA, YNFKEQ. The CDR3 coding sequence is TGTGCCAGCAGCCAGGAAAAGCGGGGTTACTACGAGCAGTACTTC. Amino acids: CASSQEKRGYYEQYF.

In its sample, this clone was seen a few times. The chain recombines TRBV9 with TRBJ2-3, with D perhaps matching TRBD1 (5 bases). From germline, CDR1 is SGDLS and CDR2 YYNGEE. The CDR3 extends over 15 amino acids. The germline V and J ends were trimmed by 0 bases and 0 bases, with 8 bases remaining between them. The CDR3 spells CASSVEGYSTDTQYF. The CDR3 DNA reads as TGTGCCAGCAGCGTAGAGGGGTACAGCACAGATACGCAGTATTTT.

The chain uses TRBV4-1 and TRBJ2-7; D gene uncertain. Germline V gene lookup returns CDR1 MGHRA and CDR2 YSYEKL. Trimming took off 5 bases at V and 3 bases at J, with 11 bases between the two ends. The CDR3 totals 13 residues. The CDR3, as DNA: TGCGCCAGCAGCAATCTAGAAGACTACGAGCAGTACTTC. This translates into CASSNLEDYEQYF.

In its sample, this clone was seen a few times. This chain connects TRBV27 to TRBJ2-2; 8 nucleotides agree with TRBD1. CDR1 and CDR2 from the germline V gene are MNHEY and SMNVEV (reference sequence). After removal of 5 bases from V and 1 base from J, the junction contained 6 bases not matched to a gene. The CDR3 covers 16 residues. As DNA, the CDR3 is TGTGCCAGCAGTACCCCAGGGGGCAGGAACACCGGGGAGCTGTTTTTT. It translates to CASSTPGGRNTGELFF.

The count of this clone is one. The chain carries TRBV27 and TRBJ2-4, with 8 positions matching TRBD1. There are 16 residues in the CDR3. With V trimmed by 4 bases and J by 8 bases, 13 bases remained unmatched. Germline lookup yields CDR1 MNHEY and CDR2 SMNVEV (reference sequence). CDR3 sequence: CASSSYQGQGRDIQYF. CDR3 DNA: TGTGCCAGCAGTTCTTATCAAGGACAGGGTAGGGACATTCAGTACTTC.

By sample fraction, this clone is medium-sized. The V and J genes are TRBV19 and TRBJ1-1, with D maybe TRBD1 (5 bases). Trimming took off 3 bases at V and 0 bases at J, with 8 bases between the two ends. CDR3 length: 14 residues. The V gene's germline CDR1 is LNHDA and CDR2 SQIVND (reference sequence). The CDR3 DNA reads TGTGCCAGTAGTATGGGGACGGTGAACACTGAAGCTTTCTTT. Amino acid sequence: CASSMGTVNTEAFF.

The table lists this clone with a few counts. The CDR3 DNA reads as TGTGCCAGCAGCCAAGTACAGGGATGGACTGAAGCTTTCTTT. Translation gives CASSQVQGWTEAFF. The chain couples TRBV14 to TRBJ1-1; weak D call: TRBD1 (6 bases). Germline V lookup: CDR1 SGHDN, CDR2 FVKESK. This CDR3 has 14 amino acids. V lost 1 base and J lost 5, with 11 bases in between.

The rearrangement joins TRBV13 to TRBJ2-7; D gene ambiguous. With 0 bases removed from V and 3 bases from J, the gap between germline ends came to 6 bases. In germline, CDR1 is PRHDT, CDR2 FYEKMQ (reference sequence). CDR3 size: 13 residues. CDR3 loop: CASSLGTVYEQYF. CDR3 bases: TGTGCCAGCAGCTTAGGGACTGTCTACGAGCAGTACTTC.

This chain links TRBV11-2 with TRBJ2-5, with D unclear. The CDR3 is made up of 11 amino acids. Trimming took off 1 base at V and 4 bases at J, with 1 base between the two ends. Germline assignment: CDR1 SGHAT and CDR2 FQNNGV. The CDR3 DNA reads TGTGCCAGCAGCTTAGGAGAGACCCAGTACTTC. Its protein is CASSLGETQYF.

This chain uses TRBV5-5 with TRBJ2-5, with no clear D. CDR1 and CDR2 from the germline V gene are SGHKS and YYEKEE (reference sequence). The CDR3 consists of 11 residues. Trimming pared 2 bases from V and 2 bases from J, leaving 1 base between. Here the CDR3 DNA reads TGTGCCAGCAGCTTTCAAGAGACCCAGTACTTC. Protein sequence: CASSFQETQYF.

This chain connects TRBV27 to TRBJ2-7; 8 bases match TRBD2. Looked up from germline, CDR1 is MNHEY and CDR2 is SMNVEV (reference sequence). Losses at the gene ends were 6 bases for V and 1 base for J; bases not matched to a gene: 2. There are 13 residues in the CDR3. The CDR3: CASRRGGSYEQYF. As DNA, the CDR3 is TGTGCCAGCAGACGGGGGGGGTCCTACGAGCAGTACTTC.